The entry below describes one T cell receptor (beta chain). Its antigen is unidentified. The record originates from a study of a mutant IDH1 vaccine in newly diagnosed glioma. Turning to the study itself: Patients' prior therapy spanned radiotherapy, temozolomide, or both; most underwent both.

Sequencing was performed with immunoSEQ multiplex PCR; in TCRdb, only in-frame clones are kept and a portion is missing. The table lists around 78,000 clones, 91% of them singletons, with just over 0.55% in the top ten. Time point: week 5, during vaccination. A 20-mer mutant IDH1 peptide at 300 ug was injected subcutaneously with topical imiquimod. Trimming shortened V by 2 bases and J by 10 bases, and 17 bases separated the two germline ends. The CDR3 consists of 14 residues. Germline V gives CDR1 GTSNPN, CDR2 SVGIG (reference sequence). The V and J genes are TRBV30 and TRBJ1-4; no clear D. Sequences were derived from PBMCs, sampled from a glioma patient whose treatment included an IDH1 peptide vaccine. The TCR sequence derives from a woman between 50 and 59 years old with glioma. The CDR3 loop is CAWSKARIARKLFF. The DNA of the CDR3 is TGTGCCTGGAGTAAGGCCCGGATAGCCCGAAAACTGTTTTTT. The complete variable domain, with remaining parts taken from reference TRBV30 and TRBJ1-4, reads SQTIHQWPATLVQPVGSPLSLECTVEGTSNPNLYWYRQAAGRGLQLLFYSVGIGQISSEVPQNLSASRPQDRQFILSSKKLLLSDSGFYLCAWSKARIARKLFFGSGTQLSVL.